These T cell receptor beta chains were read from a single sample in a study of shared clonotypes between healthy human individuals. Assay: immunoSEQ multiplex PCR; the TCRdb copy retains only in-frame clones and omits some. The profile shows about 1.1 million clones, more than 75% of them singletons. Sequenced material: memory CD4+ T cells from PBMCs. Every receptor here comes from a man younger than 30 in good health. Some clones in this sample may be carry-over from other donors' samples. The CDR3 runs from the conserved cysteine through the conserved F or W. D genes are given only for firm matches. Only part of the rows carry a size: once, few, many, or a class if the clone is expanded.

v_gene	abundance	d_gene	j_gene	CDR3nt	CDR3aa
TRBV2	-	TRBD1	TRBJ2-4	TGTGCCAGCAGTGAAGCGCCGGGACAGGGGGTATCGGGGAAAAACATTCAGTACTTC	CASSEAPGQGVSGKNIQYF
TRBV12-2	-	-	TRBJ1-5	TGTGCAAGTCGCTTAGAGACGGGGAGGAGGGCACAGCCCCAGCATTTT	CASRLETGRRAQPQHF
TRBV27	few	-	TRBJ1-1	TGTGCCAGCAGTTTGGGGACAAACACCTTGAGGGCTGAAGCTTTCTTT	CASSLGTNTLRAEAFF
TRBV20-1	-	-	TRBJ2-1	TGCAGTGCTGGAGACAATGAGCAGTTCTTC	CSAGDNEQFF
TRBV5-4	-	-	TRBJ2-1	TGTGCCAGCGCCGGAGGTGGTTTTAACAATGAGCAGTTCTTC	CASAGGGFNNEQFF
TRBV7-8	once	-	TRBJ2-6	TGTGCCAGCAGGGACGAAGTTGGGGCCAACGTCCTGACTTTC	CASRDEVGANVLTF
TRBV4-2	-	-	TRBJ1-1	TGTGCCAGCAGCGACGGACAGAAGGAGCTGAACACTGAAGCTTTCTTT	CASSDGQKELNTEAFF
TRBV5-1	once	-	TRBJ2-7	TGCGCCAGCAGCTTACTACAGGGATACTCCTACGAGCAGTACTTC	CASSLLQGYSYEQYF
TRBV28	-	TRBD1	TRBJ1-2	TGTGCCAGCAGCATACAGGGGAGGGCTGGCTACACCTTC	CASSIQGRAGYTF
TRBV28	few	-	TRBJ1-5	TGTGCCAGCAGTCCCGACCTGATGGGTCAGCCCCAGCATTTT	CASSPDLMGQPQHF
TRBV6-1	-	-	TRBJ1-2	TGTGCCAGCAGTGAACAGGGGCTATATGGCTACACCTTC	CASSEQGLYGYTF
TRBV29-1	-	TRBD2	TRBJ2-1	TGCAGCGTTGTAAAGGCGGGAGCTCAAAATGAGCAGTTCTTC	CSVVKAGAQNEQFF
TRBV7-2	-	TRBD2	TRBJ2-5	TGTGCCAGCAGGGGGGGTAGCGGGAGCGGAGAGACCCAGTACTTC	CASRGGSGSGETQYF
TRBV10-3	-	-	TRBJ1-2	TGTGCCATCAGTCCAATGGACAGCGCTAACTATGGCTACACCTTC	CAISPMDSANYGYTF
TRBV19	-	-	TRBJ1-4	TGTGCCAGTAGTACCGGACTTGTTGAAAAACTGTTTTTT	CASSTGLVEKLFF
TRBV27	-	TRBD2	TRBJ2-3	TGTGCCAGCAGTTATTCCTCGGGGGGTACGCAGTATTTT	CASSYSSGGTQYF
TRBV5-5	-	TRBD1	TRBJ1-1	TGTGCCAGCAGCCGGACAGGTGGGAGAGACACTGAAGCTTTCTTT	CASSRTGGRDTEAFF
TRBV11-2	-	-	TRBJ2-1	TGTGCCAGCAGCTTGGGGCGGGGCTCCTACAATGAGCAGTTCTTC	CASSLGRGSYNEQFF
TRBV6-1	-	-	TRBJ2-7	TGTGCCAGCAGTGACGGGCCAGGGCCCTCCTACGAGCAGTACTTC	CASSDGPGPSYEQYF
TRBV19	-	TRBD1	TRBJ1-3	TGTGCCAGTAGTCCCCGGACAGGGAACTTGAACACCATATATTTT	CASSPRTGNLNTIYF
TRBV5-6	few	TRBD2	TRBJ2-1	TGTGCCAGCAGCTTGGAACTAGCGGGACCCTACAATGAGCAGTTCTTC	CASSLELAGPYNEQFF
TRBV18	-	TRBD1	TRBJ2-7	TGTGCCAGCTCACCAGACAGGGTGGGAAACGAGCAGTACTTC	CASSPDRVGNEQYF
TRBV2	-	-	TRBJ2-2	TGTGCCAGCGACAATTCCGGGGGTTTAGGGGAGCTGTTTTTT	CASDNSGGLGELFF
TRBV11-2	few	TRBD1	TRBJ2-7	TGTGCCAGCAGCTTCGCCTATGGACAGGGCAGCGAGCAGTACTTC	CASSFAYGQGSEQYF
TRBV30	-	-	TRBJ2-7	TGTGCCTGGAGTGAATATAACTACGAGCAGTACTTC	CAWSEYNYEQYF
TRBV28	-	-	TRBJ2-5	TGTGCCAGCACCTCAGAAGAGACCCAGTACTTC	CASTSEETQYF
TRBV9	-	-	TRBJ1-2	TGTGCCAGCAGCCCACGATCAGGGAATTACTATGGCTACACCTTC	CASSPRSGNYYGYTF
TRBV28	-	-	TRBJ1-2	TGTGCCAGCAGTAGGGTTTATGGCTACACCTTC	CASSRVYGYTF
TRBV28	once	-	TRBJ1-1	TGTGCCCCCCAGGTAGTAGCTTTCTTT	CAPQVVAFF
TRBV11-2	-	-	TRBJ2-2	TGTGCCAGCCGCCCAATTTACACCGGGGAGCTGTTTTTT	CASRPIYTGELFF
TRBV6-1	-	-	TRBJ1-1	TGTGCCAGCAGGGAGATTTTGGGGACTGAAGCTTTCTTT	CASREILGTEAFF
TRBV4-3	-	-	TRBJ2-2	TGCGCCAGCAGCCGGGGCAGGACGAACACCGGGGAGCTGTTTTTT	CASSRGRTNTGELFF
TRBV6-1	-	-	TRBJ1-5	TGTGCCAGCAGTGCCATCGGGACCATCAATCAGCCCCAGCATTTT	CASSAIGTINQPQHF
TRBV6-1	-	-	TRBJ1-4	TGTGCCAGCCTTCCGACTCGGGCTGGCGATGAAAAACTGTTTTTT	CASLPTRAGDEKLFF
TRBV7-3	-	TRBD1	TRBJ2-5	TGTGCCAGCAGCTTAGGACAGGGTAGAAAGACCCAGTACTTC	CASSLGQGRKTQYF
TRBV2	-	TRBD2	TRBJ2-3	TGTGCCAGCAGAAGAGGGACTAGCGGGAGGTTGGATACGCAGTATTTT	CASRRGTSGRLDTQYF
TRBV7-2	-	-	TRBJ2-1	TGTGCCAGCAGCTTAGCGATGGGTGCGTTCAATGAGCAGTTCTTC	CASSLAMGAFNEQFF
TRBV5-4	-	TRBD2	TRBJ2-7	TGTGCCAGCAGCTCTAAGACTAGCGGGGCCTACGAGCAGTACTTC	CASSSKTSGAYEQYF
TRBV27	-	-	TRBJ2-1	TGTGCCAGCAGTTTATTAGCGACCACCTACAATGAGCAGTTCTTC	CASSLLATTYNEQFF
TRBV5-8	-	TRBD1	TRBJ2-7	TGTGCCAGCAGCCTGGAACGCCCTTATACAGGGGGCAGGAACGAGCAGTACTTC	CASSLERPYTGGRNEQYF
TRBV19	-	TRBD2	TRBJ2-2	TGTGCCAGTAGTAGGACAGACGCGGGGGGCACCGGGGAGCTGTTTTTT	CASSRTDAGGTGELFF
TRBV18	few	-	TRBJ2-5	TGTGCCAGCTCTAACCAGGGAGAGACCCAGTACTTC	CASSNQGETQYF
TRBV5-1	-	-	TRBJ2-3	TGCGCCAGCAGCTCCGGGACACCTCGAGATACGCAGTATTTT	CASSSGTPRDTQYF
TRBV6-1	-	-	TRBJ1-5	TGTGCCAGCAGTGGCCTGGCCGGCGGTCAGCCCCAGCATTTT	CASSGLAGGQPQHF
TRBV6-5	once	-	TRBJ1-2	TGTGCCAGCAGTTTACCCGGGACTTATGGCTACACCTTC	CASSLPGTYGYTF
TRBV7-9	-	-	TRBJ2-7	TGTGCCAGCAGCTCAAGTGGACGGTTCTACGAGCAGTACTTC	CASSSSGRFYEQYF
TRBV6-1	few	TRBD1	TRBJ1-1	TGTGCCAGCACCGGGACAGGGGGGAGGACTGAAGCTTTCTTT	CASTGTGGRTEAFF
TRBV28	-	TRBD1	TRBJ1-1	TGTGCCAGCAGTTCCGGACAGGTCAACACTGAAGCTTTCTTT	CASSSGQVNTEAFF
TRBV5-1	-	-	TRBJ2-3	TGCGCCAGCCGGGGGAATCGGGGCACAGATACGCAGTATTTT	CASRGNRGTDTQYF
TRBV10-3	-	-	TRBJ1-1	TGTGCCATCAGTGGTCATTTCATTGGGATAAGTGGCACTGAAGCTTTCTTT	CAISGHFIGISGTEAFF
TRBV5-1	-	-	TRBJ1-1	TGCGCCAGCAGCATCTTGAGAGGCCGAGGGTCTGAAGCTTTCTTT	CASSILRGRGSEAFF
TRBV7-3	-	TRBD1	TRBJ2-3	TGTGCCAGCAGCCTTACAGGGGGCCTGGGAGATACGCAGTATTTT	CASSLTGGLGDTQYF
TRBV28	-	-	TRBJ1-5	TGTGCCAGCAGTTTGTTGTCCGGGGACCCTAGCCACCAGCCCCAGCATTTT	CASSLLSGDPSHQPQHF
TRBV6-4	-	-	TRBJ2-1	TGTGCCAGCAGTGACTCTATAGGCGGGAACAATGAGCAGTTCTTC	CASSDSIGGNNEQFF
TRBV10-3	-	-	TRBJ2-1	TGTGCCATCAGTGACTGGGAGACCCAATCGGATGAGCAGTTCTTC	CAISDWETQSDEQFF
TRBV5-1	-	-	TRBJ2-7	TGCGCCAGCAGCTTGGGGTATCAGGCCATCTCCTACGAGCAGTACTTC	CASSLGYQAISYEQYF
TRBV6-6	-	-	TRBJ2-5	TGTGCCAGCAGTTACGGCGGGACTCCCTTAGAGACCCAGTACTTC	CASSYGGTPLETQYF
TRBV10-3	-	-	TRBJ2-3	TGTGCCATCAGTGGGCCCCAGGGGCGGGCACCTTCAGATACGCAGTATTTT	CAISGPQGRAPSDTQYF
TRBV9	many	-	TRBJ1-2	TGTGCCAGCAGCCCGAGGGGGAGAGGGCCTAACTATGGCTACACCTTC	CASSPRGRGPNYGYTF